What follows are 20 T cell receptor beta chains derived from one specimen sequenced in a study of cytotoxic CD8 clonotypes in ibrutinib-treated CLL. Clones were sequenced by immunoSEQ multiplex PCR, and TCRdb holds only the in-frame ones, with some missing. The sample includes 80,000 to 95,000 clones, about 76% of them seen just once. This sample comprised PBMCs, obtained after 12 months of ibrutinib treatment. Receptors were obtained from a human donor with chronic lymphocytic leukemia.

This sequence joins TRBV5-1 and TRBJ2-1; TRBD2 matches 12 bases. CDR1 and CDR2 from the germline V gene are SGHRS and YFSETQ. The CDR3 is made up of 17 amino acids. Losses at the gene ends were 3 bases for V and 7 bases for J; bases not matched to a gene: 11. CDR3 residues: CASSYGLAGRNGNEQFF. The CDR3 nucleotides are TGCGCCAGCAGCTACGGACTAGCGGGACGGAACGGGAATGAGCAGTTCTTC.

The CDR3 DNA follows: TGTGCCAGCACCCTGGGGGGGCTAGCGCTTGAGCAGTTCTTC. Its protein is CASTLGGLALEQFF. The chain carries TRBV5-8 and TRBJ2-1; D is perhaps TRBD2 (7 bases). The ends were cut back, 6 bases at V and 9 bases at J, with 19 bases in the middle. Germline CDR1 and CDR2: SGHTS and YDEGEE. The CDR3 length is 14 residues.

The gene calls are TRBV7-6 and TRBJ2-2, with 9 bases identical to TRBD2. The CDR3 is made up of 18 amino acids. Germline CDR1 and CDR2: SGHVS and FNYEAQ. Trimming took 5 bases from V and 2 from J; bases not matched to a gene: 12. The DNA of the CDR3 is TGTGCCAGCAGCCCCGCGGTAGCGGGGGCCCTTAACACCGGGGAGCTGTTTTTT. Its protein is CASSPAVAGALNTGELFF.

The rearrangement links TRBV6-6 to TRBJ2-7; D gene ambiguous. Germline values: CDR1 MNHNY, CDR2 SVGAGI (reference sequence). V lost 6 bases, J lost 2 bases, and 11 bases lay in between. There are 13 residues in the CDR3. The CDR3 DNA reads TGTGCCAGCAGGACCGGACCCACCTACGAGCAGTACTTC. Amino acids: CASRTGPTYEQYF.

V gene TRBV7-9 combines with J gene TRBJ1-2; D gene ambiguous. The germline V gene has CDR1 SEHNR and CDR2 FQNEAQ (reference sequence). The V gene lost 1 base and the J gene lost 3 bases, with 6 bases spanning the gap. The CDR3 has 13 amino acids. The CDR3 loop is CASSLGAHYGYTF. The CDR3 nucleotides read TGTGCCAGCAGCTTAGGGGCACACTATGGCTACACCTTC.

CDR3 coding DNA: TGTGCCAGCAGCTTAGCGTGGCAAGAGACCCAGTACTTC. Translated: CASSLAWQETQYF. The genes are TRBV7-9 and TRBJ2-5, with unresolved D. The V gene lost 0 bases and the J gene lost 2 bases, with 4 bases spanning the gap. The CDR3 has 13 amino acids. Germline V gene lookup returns CDR1 SEHNR and CDR2 FQNEAQ (reference sequence).

This rearrangement joins TRBV7-3 to TRBJ2-2, with D perhaps being TRBD1 or TRBD2 (5 bases each). V lost 5 bases and J 1 base, leaving 14 bases between the germline ends. The CDR3 spans 16 residues. In germline, CDR1 is SGHTA, CDR2 FQGTGA. CDR3 amino acids: CASSPTGTQNTGELFF. In DNA, the CDR3 is TGTGCCAGCAGCCCCACCGGGACGCAGAACACCGGGGAGCTGTTTTTT.

Points on this clone: At one of its ends the junction is not consistent with the germline gene, which may arise from a read error. This sequence joins TRBV5-3 and TRBJ1-1; the D gene is possibly TRBD1 (5 bases). TRBV5-3 is assigned to the ORF class and has an uncertain function. This CDR3 has 14 amino acids. CDR3 sequence reads: CASSLGPVDTEAFF. CDR3 DNA: TGTGCCAGCAGCTTGGGACCCGTGGACACTGAAGCTTTCTTT.

This chain links TRBV7-9 with TRBJ1-4; 8 bases line up with TRBD1. V was clipped by 5 bases and J by 4 bases; unmatched bases: 15. The germline gives CDR1 SEHNR, CDR2 FQNEAQ (reference sequence). The CDR3 has 18 amino acids. Here the CDR3 reads CASSEAAQTGGDNEKLFF. CDR3 DNA sequence: TGTGCCAGCAGCGAAGCCGCCCAAACAGGGGGTGATAATGAAAAACTGTTTTTT.

This clone was detected only once. This chain uses TRBV9 with TRBJ2-7; TRBD2 agrees at 12 bases. CDR1 and CDR2 (germline): SGDLS, YYNGEE. The CDR3 has 16 residues. J lost 8 bases, V lost 4 bases, and 13 bases had no gene match. CDR3: CASSPGASGRGTKQYF. The CDR3 bases are TGTGCCAGCAGCCCTGGAGCTAGCGGGAGGGGAACGAAGCAGTACTTC. Supplemented by reference TRBV9 and TRBJ2-7, the full variable domain reads DSGVTQTPKHLITATGQRVTLRCSPRSGDLSVYWYQQSLDQGLQFLIQYYNGEERAKGNILERFSAQQFPDLHSELNLSSLELGDSALYFCASSPGASGRGTKQYFGPGTRLTVT.

This clone was counted a few times. The chain links TRBV5-4 to TRBJ2-1; possibly TRBD2 for D (6 bases). Germline V gene data show CDR1 as SGHNT and CDR2 as YYREEE (reference sequence). The V and J ends lost 4 bases and 10 bases respectively, with 21 bases between them. CDR3 length: 15 residues. The CDR3: CASSQAGDPGDEQFF. CDR3 coding DNA: TGTGCCAGCAGCCAAGCCGGGGACCCGGGAGACGAGCAGTTCTTC.

This chain uses TRBV9 with TRBJ2-2, with 12 bases aligning to TRBD2. The CDR3 is 15 residues long. CDR1 and CDR2 from the germline V gene are SGDLS and YYNGEE. Trimming removed 6 bases from V and 7 bases from J; junction bases left unmatched: 7. CDR3: CASTLAGGPVGELFF. DNA for the CDR3: TGTGCCAGCACCCTAGCGGGGGGGCCGGTCGGGGAGCTGTTTTTT.

A few counts support this clone. The chain is built from TRBV10-3 and TRBJ2-3; 7 positions agree with TRBD1. The CDR3 consists of 15 residues. V was clipped by 10 bases and J by 6 bases; unmatched bases: 16. Germline V gene data show CDR1 as ENHRY and CDR2 as SYGVKD. The CDR3 DNA reads TGTGCCACCCGGGACAGTTCAGTGGAATCGGATACGCAGTATTTT. This encodes CATRDSSVESDTQYF.

J is TRBJ2-1 and V is TRBV29-1; the D gene is possibly TRBD2 (5 bases). With 8 bases removed from V and 5 bases from J, the gap between germline ends came to 16 bases. The germline V gene encodes CDR1 SQVTM and CDR2 ANQGSEA. CDR3 length: 13 residues. This CDR3 is CSQNRGPHNEQFF. CDR3 DNA sequence: TGCAGCCAAAACCGCGGGCCTCACAATGAGCAGTTCTTC.

This clone was counted at least ten times. The V and J genes are TRBV18 and TRBJ1-4; D is undetermined. This CDR3 comprises 12 residues. The V end was cut by 3 bases, the J end by 8 bases, with 7 bases between. Germline CDR1 reads KGHSH; CDR2 reads LQKENI. The CDR3 nucleotides read TGTGCCAGCTCACCGATGGGGGAAAAACTGTTTTTT. It is translated as CASSPMGEKLFF.

This sequence joins TRBV4-3 and TRBJ2-2, with 7 bases that match TRBD1. Trimming at V came to 2 bases and at J to 6 bases, leaving 0 bases not matched to a gene. Germline V gives CDR1 LGHNA, CDR2 YSLEER. The CDR3 length is 13 residues. The CDR3 coding sequence is TGCGCCAGCAGCCAAACAGGGGCCGGGGAGCTGTTTTTT. Translation gives CASSQTGAGELFF.

The rearrangement links TRBV6-5 to TRBJ2-1, with D unclear. From germline, CDR1 is MNHEY and CDR2 SVGAGI. Trimming took 0 bases from V and 8 from J, leaving 8 bases between them. The CDR3 runs 13 residues. CDR3 loop: CASSYSPRYEQFF. The CDR3 DNA follows: TGTGCCAGCAGTTACTCTCCCCGCTATGAGCAGTTCTTC.

The V and J genes are TRBV7-9 and TRBJ2-1; either TRBD1 or TRBD2 may supply D (5 bases each). The CDR3 has 12 amino acids. Germline CDR1 is SEHNR and CDR2 is FQNEAQ (reference sequence). V gave up 8 bases and J gave up 9 bases, with 14 bases separating them. Here the CDR3 DNA reads TGTGCCAGCTTTACCGGTGGGGGTGAGCAGTTCTTC. It is translated as CASFTGGGEQFF. Full variable domain (missing parts from reference TRBV7-9 and TRBJ2-1): DTGVSQNPRHKITKRGQNVTFRCDPISEHNRLYWYRQTLGQGPEFLTYFQNEAQLEKSRLLSDRFSAERPKGSFSTLEIQRTEQGDSAMYLCASFTGGGEQFFGPGTRLTVL.

This clone was seen only a few times. CDR3 protein: CAIRAALSGNTIYF. In nucleotides, the CDR3 is TGTGCCATCAGGGCAGCTCTCTCTGGAAACACCATATATTTT. The chain carries TRBV10-3 and TRBJ1-3, with D unresolved. This CDR3 has 14 residues. The V gene lost 6 bases and the J gene lost 0 bases, with 9 bases spanning the gap. Germline values: CDR1 ENHRY, CDR2 SYGVKD.

V is TRBV19 and J is TRBJ1-2, with 7 bases aligning to TRBD1. Germline trimming cut 10 bases from V and 8 bases from J; bases unmatched to any gene: 10. CDR1 is LNHDA and CDR2 is SQIVND in the germline V gene (reference sequence). The CDR3 covers 12 residues. The CDR3 loop reads CATREGARGYTF. Written as DNA, the CDR3 is TGTGCCACCCGGGAGGGGGCGCGGGGCTACACCTTC.